The T cell receptor beta chain described here comes from a study of control samples from healthy donors and cancer patients. The table came from immunoSEQ multiplex PCR; TCRdb's copy has only in-frame clones and leaves some out. The sample includes about 12,000 clones, 88% of them seen just once. The CDR3 length is 14 residues. The V gene's germline CDR1 is SGHNT and CDR2 YENEEA. Unmatched junction bases numbered 4, after V lost 6 bases and J lost 6 bases. Sequenced material: formalin-fixed, paraffin-embedded tissue. This TCR came from a male donor with melanoma. The chain is built from TRBV11-3 and TRBJ2-2, with 10 bases aligning to TRBD1. In DNA form, the CDR3 reads TGTGCCAGCAGTTGGGACAGGGGATCCGGGGAGCTGTTTTTT. This encodes CASSWDRGSGELFF.